Below, 13 T cell receptor beta chains from the same sample are listed, as sequenced in a study of OX40 agonist ivuxolimab in advanced cancers. Some clones are missing from TCRdb's copy, which holds only in-frame ones; the method was immunoSEQ multiplex PCR. Here the sample spans fewer than 70,000 clones, under 90% being singletons. The sequencing here drew on CD4+ or CD8+ T cells sorted from blood, taken in a trial of the OX40 agonist ivuxolimab. These receptors were obtained from an adult with an advanced solid tumor such as melanoma, head and neck, liver or kidney cancer.

As DNA, the CDR3 is TGTGCCAGCAGTCCCCGCGAAAGCACCGGGGAGCTGTTTTTT. Protein: CASSPRESTGELFF. This chain links TRBV27 with TRBJ2-2; D is unresolved. Trimming cost V 5 bases and J 4 bases, with 11 bases left between them. Looked up from germline, CDR1 is MNHEY and CDR2 is SMNVEV (reference sequence). The CDR3 contains 14 residues.

The V gene is TRBV6-6, the J gene TRBJ2-6, with TRBD2 identical over 9 bases. The J segment lost 3 bases and the V segment lost 7 bases, leaving 7 bases of the junction unmatched. CDR1 MNHNY and CDR2 SVGAGI come from the germline V gene (reference sequence). This CDR3 contains 16 residues. The CDR3 sequence is CASNDPLAGGANVLTF. The CDR3 DNA is TGTGCCAGCAACGACCCACTAGCGGGTGGGGCCAACGTCCTGACTTTC.

The genes are TRBV7-9 and TRBJ1-2; 8 bases agree with TRBD1. CDR3 length: 14 amino acids. Trimming removed 0 bases from V and 5 bases from J; junction bases left unmatched: 2. Germline V gives CDR1 SEHNR, CDR2 FQNEAQ (reference sequence). The CDR3 nucleotides are TGTGCCAGCAGCTTAGCCAGGGGGCCTTATGGCTACACCTTC. Protein product: CASSLARGPYGYTF.

This rearrangement joins TRBV18 to TRBJ2-5, with a tentative D call TRBD1 (6 bases). The CDR3 is made up of 14 amino acids. V lost 4 bases, J lost 2 bases, and 11 bases lay in between. Germline V gene data show CDR1 as KGHSH and CDR2 as LQKENI. The CDR3: CASSQIQGQETQYF. The DNA for the CDR3 is TGTGCCAGCTCACAAATACAGGGACAAGAGACCCAGTACTTC.

The chain is built from TRBV20-1 and TRBJ1-5; D is perhaps TRBD1 (5 bases). Germline V gives CDR1 DFQATT, CDR2 SNEGSKA (reference sequence). This CDR3 region has 11 residues. Trimming removed 1 base at V and 15 bases at J, with 13 bases between. CDR3 loop: CSARVGGSAHF. As DNA, the CDR3 is TGCAGTGCTAGAGTGGGGGGAAGCGCGCATTTT.

This clone was seen once. The chain has TRBV2 and TRBJ2-2; 9 positions match TRBD1. Germline trimming cut 4 bases from V and 7 bases from J; bases unmatched to any gene: 1. Germline CDR1 reads SNHLY; CDR2 reads FYNNEI. The CDR3 runs to 13 residues. The DNA of the CDR3 is TGTGCCAGCAGTGGACAGGGGGTCGGGGAGCTGTTTTTT. Its translation is CASSGQGVGELFF. Full variable domain (rest looked up from reference TRBV2 and TRBJ2-2): EPEVTQTPSHQVTQMGQEVILRCVPISNHLYFYWYRQILGQKVEFLVSFYNNEISEKSEIFDDQFSVERPDGSNFTLKIRSTKLEDSAMYFCASSGQGVGELFFGEGSRLTVL.

The CDR3 DNA reads as TGTGCCAGCAGTCCCATCGAGTCGGCCAAAAACATTCAGTACTTC. Translating gives CASSPIESAKNIQYF. The chain recombines TRBV27 with TRBJ2-4; D remains unclear. The germline V gene encodes CDR1 MNHEY and CDR2 SMNVEV (reference sequence). Trimming took off 5 bases at V and 1 base at J, with 12 bases between the two ends. CDR3 length: 15 residues.

This clone was detected once. This rearrangement joins TRBV5-1 to TRBJ2-1, with no clear D. The length of the CDR3 is 12 residues. Per germline, CDR1 SGHRS and CDR2 YFSETQ. The ends were cut back, 3 bases at V and 5 bases at J, with 6 bases in the middle. This chain's CDR3 is CASSSHHNEQFF. DNA of the CDR3: TGCGCCAGCAGCTCTCACCACAATGAGCAGTTCTTC.

V is TRBV28 and J is TRBJ1-1; D is uncertain. V lost 6 bases to trimming and J lost 1 base, with 6 bases between them. This CDR3 region has 12 residues. Germline V CDR1 and CDR2: MDHEN, SYDVKM. The CDR3 here is CASRVTNTEAFF. The DNA for the CDR3 is TGTGCCAGCAGGGTTACGAACACTGAAGCTTTCTTT.

This sequence joins TRBV11-2 and TRBJ1-3, with 10 positions matching TRBD1. The germline CDR1 and CDR2 sequences are SGHAT and FQNNGV. Trimming took 4 bases from V and 5 from J; bases not matched to a gene: 8. The CDR3 totals 16 residues. The CDR3 loop reads CASSSGRTGGRNTIYF. The CDR3, as DNA: TGTGCCAGCAGCTCTGGACGGACAGGGGGGAGAAACACCATATATTTT.

The chain is built from TRBV2 and TRBJ1-1; maybe TRBD1 (6 bases). With 3 bases removed from V and 1 base from J, the gap between germline ends came to 9 bases. Germline CDR1 is SNHLY and CDR2 is FYNNEI. The CDR3 sequence is 14 residues long. CDR3 coding DNA: TGTGCCAGCAGTGATGGCAGGGGGAACACTGAAGCTTTCTTT. It yields the protein CASSDGRGNTEAFF. The variable domain in full, completed from reference TRBV2 and TRBJ1-1, reads EPEVTQTPSHQVTQMGQEVILRCVPISNHLYFYWYRQILGQKVEFLVSFYNNEISEKSEIFDDQFSVERPDGSNFTLKIRSTKLEDSAMYFCASSDGRGNTEAFFGQGTRLTVV.

This chain joins TRBV4-2 and TRBJ2-1; TRBD2 matches at 11 bases. CDR3 length: 16 amino acids. Looked up from germline, CDR1 is LGHNA and CDR2 is YNFKEQ. V lost 5 bases to trimming and J lost 3 bases; unmatched junction nucleotides: 6. Here the CDR3 DNA reads TGTGCCAGCAGCGGAACTAGCGGGGGCCTCTACAATGAGCAGTTCTTC. Amino acid sequence: CASSGTSGGLYNEQFF.

The chain carries TRBV9 and TRBJ1-1; no clear D. V was cut by 0 bases and J by 5 bases, with 5 bases left in between. This CDR3 has 12 amino acids. Germline values: CDR1 SGDLS, CDR2 YYNGEE. CDR3 region: CASSVVGTEAFF. CDR3 bases: TGTGCCAGCAGCGTAGTTGGGACTGAAGCTTTCTTT.